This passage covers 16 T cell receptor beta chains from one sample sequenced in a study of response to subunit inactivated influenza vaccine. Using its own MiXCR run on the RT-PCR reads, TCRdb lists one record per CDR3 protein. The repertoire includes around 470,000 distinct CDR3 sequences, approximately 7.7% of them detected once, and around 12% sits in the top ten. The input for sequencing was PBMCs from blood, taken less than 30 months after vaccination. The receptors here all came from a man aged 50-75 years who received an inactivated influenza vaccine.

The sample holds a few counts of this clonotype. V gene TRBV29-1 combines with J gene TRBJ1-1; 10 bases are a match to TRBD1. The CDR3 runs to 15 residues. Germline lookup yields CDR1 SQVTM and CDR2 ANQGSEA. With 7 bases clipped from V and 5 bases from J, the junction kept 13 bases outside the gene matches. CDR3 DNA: TGCAGCGCTGAGAATTCCGGGACAGGGGAAACTGAAGCTTTCTTT. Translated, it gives CSAENSGTGETEAFF.

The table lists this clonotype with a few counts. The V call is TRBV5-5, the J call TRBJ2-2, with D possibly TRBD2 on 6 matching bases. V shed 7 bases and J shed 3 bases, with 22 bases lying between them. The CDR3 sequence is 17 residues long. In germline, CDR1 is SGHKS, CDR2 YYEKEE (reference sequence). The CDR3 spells CASLLRDFQPDTGELFF. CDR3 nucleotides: TGTGCCAGCCTTCTCCGGGACTTCCAACCGGACACCGGGGAGCTGTTTTTT.

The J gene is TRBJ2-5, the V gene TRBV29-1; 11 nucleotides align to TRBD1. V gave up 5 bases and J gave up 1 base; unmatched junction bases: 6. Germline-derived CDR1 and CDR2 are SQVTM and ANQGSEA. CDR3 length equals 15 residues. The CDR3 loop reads CSVCRGQGAQETQYF. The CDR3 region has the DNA TGCAGCGTTTGCAGAGGACAGGGGGCCCAAGAGACCCAGTACTTC.

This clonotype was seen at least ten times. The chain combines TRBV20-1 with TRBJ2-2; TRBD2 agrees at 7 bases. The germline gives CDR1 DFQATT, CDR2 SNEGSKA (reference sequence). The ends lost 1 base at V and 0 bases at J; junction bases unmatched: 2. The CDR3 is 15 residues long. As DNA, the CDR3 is TGCAGTGCTAGAGTTGGGGGGGCGAACACCGGGGAGCTGTTTTTT. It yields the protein CSARVGGANTGELFF.

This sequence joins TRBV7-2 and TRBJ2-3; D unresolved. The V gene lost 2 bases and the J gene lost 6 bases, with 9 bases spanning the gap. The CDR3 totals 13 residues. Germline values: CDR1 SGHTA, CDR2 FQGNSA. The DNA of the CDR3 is TGTGCCAGCAGCTTATTGTGGCTGGATACGCAGTATTTT. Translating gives CASSLLWLDTQYF.

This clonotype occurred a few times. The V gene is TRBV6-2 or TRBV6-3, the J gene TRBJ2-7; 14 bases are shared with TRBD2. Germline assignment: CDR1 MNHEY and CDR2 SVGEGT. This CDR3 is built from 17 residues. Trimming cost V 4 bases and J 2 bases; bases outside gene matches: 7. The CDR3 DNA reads TGTGCCAGCAGTTCCCTGACTAGCGGGGGGGTAGCCTACGAGCAGTACTTC. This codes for CASSSLTSGGVAYEQYF.

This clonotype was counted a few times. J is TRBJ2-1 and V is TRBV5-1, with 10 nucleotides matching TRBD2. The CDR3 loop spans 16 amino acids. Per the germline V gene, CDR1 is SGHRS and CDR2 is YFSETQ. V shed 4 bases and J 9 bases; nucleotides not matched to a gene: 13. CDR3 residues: CASSQRAGGPSAEQFF. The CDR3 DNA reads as TGCGCCAGCAGCCAAAGAGCGGGAGGGCCGTCTGCTGAGCAGTTCTTC.

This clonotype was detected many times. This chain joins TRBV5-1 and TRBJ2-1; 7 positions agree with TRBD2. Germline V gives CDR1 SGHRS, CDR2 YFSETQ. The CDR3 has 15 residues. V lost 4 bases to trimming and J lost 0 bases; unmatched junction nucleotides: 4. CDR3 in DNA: TGCGCCAGCAGCCCAATAGCGGGCTCCTACAATGAGCAGTTCTTC. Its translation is CASSPIAGSYNEQFF.

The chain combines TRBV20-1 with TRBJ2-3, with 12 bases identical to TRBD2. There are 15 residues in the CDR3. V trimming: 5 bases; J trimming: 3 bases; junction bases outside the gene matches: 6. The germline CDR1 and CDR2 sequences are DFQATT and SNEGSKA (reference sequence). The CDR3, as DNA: TGCAGTGCTGAAGGACTAGCGGGACCGACAGATACGCAGTATTTT. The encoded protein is CSAEGLAGPTDTQYF.

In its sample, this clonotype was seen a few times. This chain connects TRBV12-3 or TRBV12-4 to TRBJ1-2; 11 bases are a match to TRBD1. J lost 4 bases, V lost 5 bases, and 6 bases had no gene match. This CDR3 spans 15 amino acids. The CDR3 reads CASSIGQGAGYGYTF. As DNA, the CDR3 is TGTGCCAGCAGTATCGGACAGGGGGCTGGCTATGGCTACACCTTC.

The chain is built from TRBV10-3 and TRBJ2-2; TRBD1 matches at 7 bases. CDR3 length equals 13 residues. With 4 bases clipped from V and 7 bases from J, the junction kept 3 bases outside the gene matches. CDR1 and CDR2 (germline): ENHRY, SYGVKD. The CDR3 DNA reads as TGTGCCATCAGTGGGACAGGTGACGGGGAGCTGTTTTTT. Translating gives CAISGTGDGELFF.

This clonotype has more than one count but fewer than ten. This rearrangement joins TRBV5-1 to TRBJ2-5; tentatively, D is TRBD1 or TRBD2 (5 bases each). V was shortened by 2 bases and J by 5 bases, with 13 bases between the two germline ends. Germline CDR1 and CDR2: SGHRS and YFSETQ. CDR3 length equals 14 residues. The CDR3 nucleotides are TGCGCCAGCAGCTTCAACCCAGAGGGGGAGACCCAGTACTTC. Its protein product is CASSFNPEGETQYF.

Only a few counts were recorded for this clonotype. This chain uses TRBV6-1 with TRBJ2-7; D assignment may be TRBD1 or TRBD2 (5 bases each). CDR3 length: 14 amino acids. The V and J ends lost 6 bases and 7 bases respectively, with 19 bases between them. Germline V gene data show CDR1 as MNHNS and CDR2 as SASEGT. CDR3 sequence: CASSPYSSGREQYF. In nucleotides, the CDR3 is TGTGCCAGCAGCCCCTACTCTTCGGGGCGAGAGCAGTACTTC.

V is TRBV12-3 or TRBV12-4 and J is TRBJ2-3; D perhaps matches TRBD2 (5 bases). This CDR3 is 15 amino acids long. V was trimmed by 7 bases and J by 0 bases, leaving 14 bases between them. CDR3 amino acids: CASTTSEASTDTQYF. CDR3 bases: TGTGCCAGCACTACGTCGGAGGCAAGCACAGATACGCAGTATTTT.

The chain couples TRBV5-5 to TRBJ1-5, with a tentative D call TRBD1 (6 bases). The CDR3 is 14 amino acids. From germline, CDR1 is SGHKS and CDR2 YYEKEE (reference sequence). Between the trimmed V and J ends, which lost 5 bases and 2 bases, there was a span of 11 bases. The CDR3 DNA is TGTGCCAGCAGTAGGGACATAGGCAATCAGCCCCAGCATTTT. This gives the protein CASSRDIGNQPQHF.

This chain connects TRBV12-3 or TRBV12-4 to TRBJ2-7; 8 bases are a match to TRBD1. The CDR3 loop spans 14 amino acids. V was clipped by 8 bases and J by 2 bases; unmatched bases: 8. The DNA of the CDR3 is TGTGCCAGCGGCCCGAGGACAGGGACCTACGAGCAGTACTTC. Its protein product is CASGPRTGTYEQYF.